A single sample gave rise to the 26 T cell receptor beta chains below, sequenced in a study of identical twins. Via MiXCR, TCRdb re-called the 5' RACE reads, giving one row per CDR3 protein. The sample includes over 550,000 distinct CDR3 sequences, around 7.4% seen only once; the top ten take roughly 1.5%. A further study also used this sample, focusing on yellow fever vaccine responses in identical twins.

Material for sequencing was PBMCs. Source of these receptors: a woman between 18 and 29 years old in good health.

This clonotype occurred a few times. J is TRBJ1-6 and V is TRBV4-1, with 7 positions matching TRBD1. Germline trimming cut 7 bases from V and 8 bases from J; bases unmatched to any gene: 5. The germline V gene encodes CDR1 MGHRA and CDR2 YSYEKL. The CDR3 length is 13 residues. CDR3 DNA: TGCGCCAGCACCCAGGACAGGTATTCACCCCTCCACTTT. Its protein product is CASTQDRYSPLHF.

This clonotype was seen only a few times. This sequence joins TRBV27 and TRBJ2-1; unclear D gene. This CDR3 is built from 16 residues. V was cut by 4 bases and J by 1 base, with 14 bases left in between. The germline V gene encodes CDR1 MNHEY and CDR2 SMNVEV (reference sequence). The CDR3 region is CASSSIFSGSYNEQFF. The CDR3 DNA reads TGTGCCAGCAGTTCGATTTTCTCCGGGTCCTACAATGAGCAGTTCTTC.

This clonotype was seen many times. The chain is built from TRBV28 and TRBJ2-3; TRBD2 is a possible D gene (5 bases). V dropped 2 bases and J dropped 3 bases, with 15 bases sitting between them. Germline CDR1 and CDR2: MDHEN and SYDVKM. There are 16 residues in the CDR3. In DNA form, the CDR3 reads TGTGCCAGCAGTTTACTCCGTCGGACTGGGACAGATACGCAGTATTTT. This sequence encodes CASSLLRRTGTDTQYF.

This clonotype was observed at least ten times. As DNA, the CDR3 is TGCAGTGCTAGAGAATTGGGACGTAACACCGGGGAGCTGTTTTTT. Translating gives CSARELGRNTGELFF. The chain recombines TRBV20-1 with TRBJ2-2; the D gene could be TRBD1 or TRBD2 (5 bases each). In germline, CDR1 is DFQATT, CDR2 SNEGSKA (reference sequence). The CDR3 covers 15 residues. The V end was cut by 0 bases, the J end by 2 bases, with 10 bases between.

This clonotype has only a few counts. The V and J genes are TRBV6-5 and TRBJ1-1, with 7 bases matching TRBD1. Germline CDR1 is MNHEY and CDR2 is SVGAGI. V lost 2 bases, J lost 4 bases, and 7 bases stayed unmatched. This CDR3 is built from 15 residues. The CDR3 bases are TGTGCCAGCAGTTACCAGGGGGGCGGCGGCACTGAAGCTTTCTTT. It encodes CASSYQGGGGTEAFF.

In this sample, this clonotype turned up many times. This chain connects TRBV5-1 to TRBJ2-1; TRBD2 matches 11 bases. Germline values: CDR1 SGHRS, CDR2 YFSETQ. Losses at the gene ends were 5 bases for V and 2 bases for J; bases not matched to a gene: 9. The CDR3 contains 17 residues. CDR3 sequence (DNA): TGCGCCAGCAGGGAAGGTAGCGGGAGGGCTACCTACAATGAGCAGTTCTTC. It encodes CASREGSGRATYNEQFF. The full variable domain, its missing parts supplied by reference TRBV5-1 and TRBJ2-1, is KAGVTQTPRYLIKTRGQQVTLSCSPISGHRSVSWYQQTPGQGLQFLFEYFSETQRNKGNFPGRFSGRQFSNSRSEMNVSTLELGDSALYLCASREGSGRATYNEQFFGPGTRLTVL.

This clonotype was observed a few times. The rearrangement links TRBV2 to TRBJ1-5, with no clear D. This CDR3 comprises 14 residues. CDR1 and CDR2 (germline): SNHLY, FYNNEI. V was trimmed by 4 bases and J by 2 bases, leaving 9 bases between them. This chain's CDR3 is CASSVEEGNQPQHF. CDR3 coding DNA: TGTGCCAGCAGTGTGGAGGAGGGCAATCAGCCCCAGCATTTT.

This clonotype was detected only a few times. This rearrangement joins TRBV5-1 to TRBJ2-7, with D perhaps matching TRBD1 (6 bases). The CDR3 covers 14 residues. Germline CDR1 reads SGHRS; CDR2 reads YFSETQ. Trimming cost V 7 bases and J 5 bases, with 19 bases left between them. The CDR3 DNA sequence: TGCGCCAGCCGCCTATTGTCAGGGGCGGACGAGCAGTACTTC. Translated, it gives CASRLLSGADEQYF. Drawing the rest from reference TRBV5-1 and TRBJ2-7, the complete variable domain is KAGVTQTPRYLIKTRGQQVTLSCSPISGHRSVSWYQQTPGQGLQFLFEYFSETQRNKGNFPGRFSGRQFSNSRSEMNVSTLELGDSALYLCASRLLSGADEQYFGPGTRLTVT.

This clonotype was picked up a small number of times. The chain employs TRBV7-9 and TRBJ1-4, with 7 nucleotides matching TRBD1. The CDR3 covers 13 residues. With V trimmed by 7 bases and J by 8 bases, 7 bases remained unmatched. CDR1 SEHNR and CDR2 FQNEAQ come from the germline V gene (reference sequence). CDR3 in DNA: TGTGCCAGCACGGGGACAGAACCCGAAAAACTGTTTTTT. It codes for CASTGTEPEKLFF.

The genes are TRBV5-6 and TRBJ2-7; maybe TRBD2 (5 bases). The CDR3 spans 15 residues. V was pared by 1 base and J by 2 bases, with 13 bases between. Germline V lookup: CDR1 SGHDT, CDR2 YYEEEE. The CDR3 nucleotides are TGTGCCAGCAGCTTGTTGTCGGACGGGGCCTACGAGCAGTACGTC. It translates to CASSLLSDGAYEQYV.

V gene TRBV12-3 or TRBV12-4 combines with J gene TRBJ2-3; perhaps TRBD1 as D (5 bases). The CDR3 runs to 16 residues. V shed 6 bases and J shed 2 bases, with 18 bases lying between them. The CDR3 here is CASRPRGYPNTDTQYF. In nucleotides, the CDR3 is TGTGCCAGCAGACCTAGGGGCTACCCGAACACAGATACGCAGTATTTT.

V and J are TRBV27 and TRBJ2-3; D uncertain. Per germline, CDR1 MNHEY and CDR2 SMNVEV (reference sequence). This CDR3 comprises 16 residues. Deletions cut 5 bases from V and 6 bases from J, with 21 bases between. The CDR3: CASSPGPLGHLDTQYF. CDR3 sequence (DNA): TGTGCCAGCAGTCCCGGGCCCCTCGGGCATCTGGATACGCAGTATTTT.

The gene calls are TRBV20-1 and TRBJ1-4; no firm D call. Germline CDR1 reads DFQATT; CDR2 reads SNEGSKA (reference sequence). V was shortened by 6 bases and J by 1 base, with 15 bases between the two germline ends. The CDR3 sequence is 15 residues long. The CDR3 DNA reads TGCAGTGCGCCAGTCGCCGGGAAAACTAATGAAAAACTGTTTTTT. It codes for CSAPVAGKTNEKLFF.

This rearrangement joins TRBV5-1 to TRBJ2-2; 7 bases line up with TRBD1. J was trimmed by 7 bases and V by 4 bases; bases with no gene match: 4. CDR1 SGHRS and CDR2 YFSETQ come from the germline V gene. The CDR3 consists of 13 residues. The CDR3 sequence is CASSPQGIGELFF. The CDR3 DNA follows: TGCGCCAGCAGCCCACAGGGGATCGGGGAGCTGTTTTTT.

This clonotype was picked up many times. The V and J genes are TRBV12-3 or TRBV12-4 and TRBJ2-1; TRBD2 might be the D (5 bases). This CDR3 comprises 14 residues. V lost 2 bases and J lost 3, with 8 bases in between. In DNA form, the CDR3 reads TGTGCCAGCAGTTTACTCGACTACTACAATGAGCAGTTCTTC. Translated, it gives CASSLLDYYNEQFF.

This CDR3 is CASSQATGGGEQYV. In DNA form, the CDR3 reads TGCGCCAGCAGCCAAGCGACAGGCGGGGGTGAGCAGTACGTC. This rearrangement joins TRBV4-1 to TRBJ2-7; maybe TRBD2 (7 bases). Germline lookup yields CDR1 MGHRA and CDR2 YSYEKL. The CDR3 sequence is 14 residues long. V was trimmed by 1 base and J by 7 bases, leaving 14 bases between them.

This clonotype occurred many times. V and J are TRBV24-1 and TRBJ2-5; D ambiguous. CDR3 length: 15 amino acids. The germline V gene encodes CDR1 KGHDR and CDR2 SFDVKD. V was trimmed by 3 bases and J by 2 bases, leaving 12 bases between them. The CDR3 loop is CATSDESINQETQYF. The CDR3 region has the DNA TGTGCCACCAGTGATGAATCGATAAATCAAGAGACCCAGTACTTC.

This clonotype has only a few counts. The chain couples TRBV18 to TRBJ2-3, with D possibly TRBD1 on 6 matching bases. Germline loops: CDR1 KGHSH, CDR2 LQKENI. There are 17 residues in the CDR3. Deletions cut 2 bases from V and 0 bases from J, with 15 bases between. The CDR3 loop reads CASSPGDRSFSTDTQYF. In DNA form, the CDR3 reads TGTGCCAGCTCACCAGGCGACAGGTCCTTTAGCACAGATACGCAGTATTTT.

CDR3 sequence: CASRQTGTHGYTF. In DNA, the CDR3 is TGTGCCAGCAGACAAACAGGGACCCATGGCTACACCTTC. V and J are TRBV9 and TRBJ1-2; maybe TRBD1 (6 bases). This CDR3 contains 13 residues. Germline V gene lookup returns CDR1 SGDLS and CDR2 YYNGEE. With 5 bases removed from V and 6 bases from J, the gap between germline ends came to 14 bases.

Comments on this clonotype: This may come from a read error, since a much larger clone is one base off. This sequence joins TRBV12-3 or TRBV12-4 and TRBJ2-3; perhaps TRBD2 as D (6 bases). Trimming stripped 8 bases from V and 2 bases from J, with 17 bases between. The CDR3 sequence is 15 residues long. CDR3 in DNA: TGTGCCAGCTGGACTACCGGAGGGTTCACAGATACGCAGTATTTT. Translation: CASWTTGGFTDTQYF.

J is TRBJ2-1 and V is TRBV27; TRBD2 matches 11 bases. CDR3 length: 15 residues. Germline trimming cut 6 bases from V and 7 bases from J; bases unmatched to any gene: 8. In germline, CDR1 is MNHEY, CDR2 SMNVEV (reference sequence). The CDR3 loop is CASSTYSGGGNEQFF. The CDR3 DNA sequence: TGTGCCAGCAGCACCTATAGCGGGGGGGGGAATGAGCAGTTCTTC.

This clonotype has just a few counts. The rearrangement links TRBV20-1 to TRBJ1-5; D possibly corresponds to TRBD1 (6 bases). The CDR3 has 15 residues. Trimming cost V 4 bases and J 2 bases, with 15 bases left between them. Looked up from germline, CDR1 is DFQATT and CDR2 is SNEGSKA (reference sequence). The CDR3 region has the DNA TGCAGTGCTATTGGGCAGGACAGAGGCAATCAGCCCCAGCATTTT. Amino acids: CSAIGQDRGNQPQHF.

The chain couples TRBV9 to TRBJ2-5; 9 bases map to TRBD1. Germline loops: CDR1 SGDLS, CDR2 YYNGEE. This CDR3 is built from 20 residues. V was pared by 4 bases and J by 1 base, with 20 bases of the junction left unmatched. The CDR3, as DNA: TGTGCCAGCAGCACGCCCCGGGACAGGGCGGCGTCAACTGTCCAAGAGACCCAGTACTTC. Its translation is CASSTPRDRAASTVQETQYF.

The chain couples TRBV4-1 to TRBJ2-3; 7 positions match TRBD2. V shed 3 bases and J 5 bases; nucleotides not matched to a gene: 11. The length of the CDR3 is 16 residues. Per the germline V gene, CDR1 is MGHRA and CDR2 is YSYEKL. CDR3 DNA sequence: TGCGCCAGCAGCCACGGGTATCCGGGAGGTATAGATACGCAGTATTTT. It yields the protein CASSHGYPGGIDTQYF.

The rearrangement links TRBV29-1 to TRBJ2-7; TRBD2 matches at 8 bases. Germline V gene lookup returns CDR1 SQVTM and CDR2 ANQGSEA. The trim removed 7 bases at V and 2 bases at J, leaving 7 bases unmatched. The CDR3 is made up of 13 amino acids. In nucleotides, the CDR3 is TGCAGCGCAACTAGCGGCAACACCTACGAGCAGTACTTC. This translates into CSATSGNTYEQYF.

This clonotype was picked up many times. The J gene is TRBJ2-1, the V gene TRBV2; TRBD1 agrees at 9 bases. The germline gives CDR1 SNHLY, CDR2 FYNNEI. CDR3 length equals 15 residues. With V trimmed by 1 base and J by 5 bases, 3 bases remained unmatched. In nucleotides, the CDR3 is TGTGCCAGCAGTGAAGGGACAGGGGCCAACAATGAGCAGTTCTTC. Its translation: CASSEGTGANNEQFF.